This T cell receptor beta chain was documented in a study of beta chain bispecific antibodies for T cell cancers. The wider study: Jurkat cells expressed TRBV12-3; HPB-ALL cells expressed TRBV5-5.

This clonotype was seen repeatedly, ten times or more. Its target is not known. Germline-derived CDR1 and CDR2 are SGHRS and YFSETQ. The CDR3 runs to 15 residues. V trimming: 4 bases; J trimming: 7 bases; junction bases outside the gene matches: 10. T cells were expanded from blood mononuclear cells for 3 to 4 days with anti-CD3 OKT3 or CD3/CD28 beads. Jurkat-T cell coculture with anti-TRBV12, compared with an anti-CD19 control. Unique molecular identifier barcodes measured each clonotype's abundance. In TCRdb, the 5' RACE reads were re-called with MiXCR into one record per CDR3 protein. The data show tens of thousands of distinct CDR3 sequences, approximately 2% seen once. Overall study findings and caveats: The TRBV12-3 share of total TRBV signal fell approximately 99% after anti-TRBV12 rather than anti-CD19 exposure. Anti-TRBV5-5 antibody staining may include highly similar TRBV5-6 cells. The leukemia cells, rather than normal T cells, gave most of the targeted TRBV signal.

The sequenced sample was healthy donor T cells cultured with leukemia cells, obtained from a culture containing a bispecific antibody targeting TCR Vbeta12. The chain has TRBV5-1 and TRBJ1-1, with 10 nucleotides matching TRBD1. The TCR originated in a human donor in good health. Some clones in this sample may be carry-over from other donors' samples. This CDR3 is CASSPGTGANIEAFF. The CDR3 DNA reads TGCGCCAGCAGCCCTGGGACAGGGGCCAATATTGAAGCTTTCTTT.